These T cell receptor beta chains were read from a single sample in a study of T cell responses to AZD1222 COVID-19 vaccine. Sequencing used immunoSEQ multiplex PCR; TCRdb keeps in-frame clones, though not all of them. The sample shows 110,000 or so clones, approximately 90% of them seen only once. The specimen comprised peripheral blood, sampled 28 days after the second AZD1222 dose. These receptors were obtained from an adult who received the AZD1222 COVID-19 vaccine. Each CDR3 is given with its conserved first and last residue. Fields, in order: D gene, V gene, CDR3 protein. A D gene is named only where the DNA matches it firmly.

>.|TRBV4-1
CASSQDLARNQPQHF
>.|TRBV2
CASNDRSSGANVLTF
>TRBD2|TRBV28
CASRKRERFGELFF
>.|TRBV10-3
CATSGGRDPSYEQYF
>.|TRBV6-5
CASSYGGASDTQYF
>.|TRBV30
CACLPGTSYEQYF
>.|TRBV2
CASSDQGRGSPLHF
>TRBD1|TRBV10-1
CASSEPRGYDVLTF
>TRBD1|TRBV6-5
CASSYAGQGHEKLFF
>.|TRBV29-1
CSVESWGPYGNTIYF
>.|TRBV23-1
CASSQSRVGNTIYF
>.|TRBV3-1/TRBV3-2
CASSQDWGFSTGELFF
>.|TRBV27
CASSFLVGTGEQQYF
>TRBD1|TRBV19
CASSNPRQGGTEAFF
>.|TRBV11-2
CASSLVGVDTQYF
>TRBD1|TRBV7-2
CASSYRGVPTYEQYF
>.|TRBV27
CASSSSLHGEKLFF
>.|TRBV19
CASSTPGSGSTDTQYF
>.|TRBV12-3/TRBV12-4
CASSPYNQPQHF
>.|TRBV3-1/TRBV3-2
CASSQLDGTYEQYF
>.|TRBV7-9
CASSINGLPSMAQYF
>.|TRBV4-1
CASSQVLRDTEAFF
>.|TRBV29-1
CSVEWVNYGYTF
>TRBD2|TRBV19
CASSLAGGSEQYF
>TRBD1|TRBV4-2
CASSQDWGWTGGYEQYF
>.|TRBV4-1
CASSQEGGRRGVAYNEQFF
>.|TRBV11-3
CASSSFVETQYF
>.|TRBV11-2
CASSLPPGTQYF
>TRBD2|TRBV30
CACGLAGGYTQYF
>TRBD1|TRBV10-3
CAIRTGTAPGGTEAFF
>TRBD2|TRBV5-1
CASSLVGLGVYEQYF
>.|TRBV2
CASNQGGRIYEQYF
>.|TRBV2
CASSAFTGTYGYTF
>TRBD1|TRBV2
CARQGQGGYEQYF
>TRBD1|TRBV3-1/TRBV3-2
CASSLGQFLEQYF
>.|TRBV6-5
CASSRGLKGSYEQYF
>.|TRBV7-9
CASSPWGEGAYSGANVLTF
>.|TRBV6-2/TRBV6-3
CASSYGGPPYEQYF
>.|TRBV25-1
CASSGGRGSNQPQHF
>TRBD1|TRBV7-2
CASRSQGGATF
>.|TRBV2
CASSPFILEQYF
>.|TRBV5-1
CASSLALDREYEQYF
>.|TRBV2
CASSSLRGARNSPLHF
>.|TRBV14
CASSSLRTYEQYF
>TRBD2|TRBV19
CASPSASGLPDTQYF
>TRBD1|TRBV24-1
CATYWDRVGNTIYF
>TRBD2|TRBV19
CASRGGLAGGSDEQFF
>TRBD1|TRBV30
CAWSETGQFTYETQYF
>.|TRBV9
CASSVGTAAYEQYF
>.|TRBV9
CASSVQQGFEQYF
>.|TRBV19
CASHGKKAAFF
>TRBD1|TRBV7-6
CASSPQGGVTEAFF
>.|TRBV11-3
CASSLDVNTGELFF
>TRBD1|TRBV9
CASSPRTGSYGYTF
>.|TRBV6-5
CASKPRVANYGYTF
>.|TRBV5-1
CASSNAWTGDEQYF
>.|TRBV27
CASSLIKGRNSPLHF
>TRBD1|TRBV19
CASLDRGTGTEAFF
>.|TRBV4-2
CASSQEGWAYEQYF